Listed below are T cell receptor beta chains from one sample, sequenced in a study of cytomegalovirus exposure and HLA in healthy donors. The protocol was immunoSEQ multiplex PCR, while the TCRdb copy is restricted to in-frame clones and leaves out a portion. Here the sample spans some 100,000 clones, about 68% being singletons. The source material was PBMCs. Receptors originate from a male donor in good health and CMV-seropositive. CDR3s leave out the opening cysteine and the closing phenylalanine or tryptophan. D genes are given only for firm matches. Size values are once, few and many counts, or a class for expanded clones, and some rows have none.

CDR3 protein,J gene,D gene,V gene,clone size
ASSFRNEQY,TRBJ2-7,-,TRBV7-2,-
ASSLGQNTGELF,TRBJ2-2,-,TRBV7-7,-
ASVDRHNSPLH,TRBJ1-6,-,TRBV25-1,once
ASRPSGDNQPQH,TRBJ1-5,-,TRBV28,-
ASSPSGKSGANVLT,TRBJ2-6,-,TRBV4-3,few
AWSEGGDSRYEQY,TRBJ2-7,-,TRBV30,few
ASSQPGQGISGANVLT,TRBJ2-6,TRBD1,TRBV4-1,-
ASSYGQFNSPLH,TRBJ1-6,-,TRBV5-6,-
ASSRREVHTEAF,TRBJ1-1,-,TRBV5-1,-
ASSVTSGVTYEQY,TRBJ2-7,TRBD2,TRBV6-5,-
ASSPGFSGNTIY,TRBJ1-3,-,TRBV5-1,-
ASSYTTGTRTDTQY,TRBJ2-3,-,TRBV28,-
ASRERRGQGNEKLF,TRBJ1-4,-,TRBV19,-
ASSPGWVRLNTEAF,TRBJ1-1,-,TRBV7-2,few
ASRPSGTGEFGEAF,TRBJ1-1,TRBD1,TRBV28,-
ASSSGQGAEKLF,TRBJ1-4,TRBD1,TRBV7-3,-
ASSSTLNEQF,TRBJ2-1,-,TRBV7-6,-
ASLRTAPSTEAF,TRBJ1-1,-,TRBV2,-
AGTSAGVQETQY,TRBJ2-5,TRBD2,TRBV5-4,-
ASSTGLEKLF,TRBJ1-4,-,TRBV27,-
ATSRDAGRINEKLF,TRBJ1-4,-,TRBV15,-
ASSKQGWGAGGTYEQY,TRBJ2-7,-,TRBV21-1,-
ASSSGTGSEQY,TRBJ2-7,TRBD1,TRBV27,-
SVEGAGSHEQY,TRBJ2-7,-,TRBV29-1,-
ASSYGGYGYT,TRBJ1-2,-,TRBV28,-
ASSEVAGGPETQY,TRBJ2-5,TRBD2,TRBV2,-
ASSSGQGNEQF,TRBJ2-1,TRBD1,TRBV7-8,-
ASSLVGSPGELF,TRBJ2-2,-,TRBV7-2,-
ASSYGQGKTEAF,TRBJ1-1,TRBD1,TRBV6-5,-
AWKVGAGNTEAF,TRBJ1-1,-,TRBV30,-
AWSTTGTDTQY,TRBJ2-3,-,TRBV30,few
ASRPRRGYEQY,TRBJ2-7,-,TRBV4-1,-
ASSKLSGGRGETQY,TRBJ2-5,TRBD1,TRBV19,-
AISESEDYGYT,TRBJ1-2,-,TRBV10-3,-
ASSEAVGVETQY,TRBJ2-5,-,TRBV6-1,-
ASSFRVAYNEQF,TRBJ2-1,-,TRBV7-8,-
ASSPRGTRGNTEAF,TRBJ1-1,-,TRBV7-8,-
ASSWTGPGYT,TRBJ1-2,TRBD1,TRBV6-6,-
AWNPGLYGYT,TRBJ1-2,-,TRBV30,once
ASSLPGGVTDTQY,TRBJ2-3,TRBD2,TRBV18,-
ASGQNSGNTIY,TRBJ1-3,-,TRBV9,few